This T cell receptor beta chain derives from a study of blood T cell repertoires in COVID-19. Germline V gene data show CDR1 as SGHRS and CDR2 as YFSETQ. CDR3 size: 15 residues. Trimming took 3 bases from V and 2 from J, leaving 13 bases between them. The table came from immunoSEQ multiplex PCR; TCRdb's copy has only in-frame clones and leaves some out. The sample carries some 150,000 clones, 85% to 90% recorded once. This sequence originates from a woman aged 60-75 years with COVID-19, enrolled during active disease. The sequencing input was peripheral blood. The V call is TRBV5-1, the J call TRBJ2-3; TRBD2 is a possible D gene (6 bases). The CDR3 DNA follows: TGCGCCAGCAGCTATGGAGGGGCCCTCACAGATACGCAGTATTTT. Amino acids: CASSYGGALTDTQYF.